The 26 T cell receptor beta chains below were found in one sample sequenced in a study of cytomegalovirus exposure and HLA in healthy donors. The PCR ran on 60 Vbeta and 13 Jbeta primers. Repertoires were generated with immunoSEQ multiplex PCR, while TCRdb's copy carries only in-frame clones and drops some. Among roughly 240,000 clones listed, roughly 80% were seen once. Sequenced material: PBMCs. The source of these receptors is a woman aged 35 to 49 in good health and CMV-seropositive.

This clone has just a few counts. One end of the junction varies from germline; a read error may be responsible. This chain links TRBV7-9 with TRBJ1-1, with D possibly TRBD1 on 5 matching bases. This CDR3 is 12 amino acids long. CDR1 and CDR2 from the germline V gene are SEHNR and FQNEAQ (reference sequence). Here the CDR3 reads CSSSVGRDQAFF. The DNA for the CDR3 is TGTTCCAGCAGCGTGGGGAGGGACCAAGCTTTCTTT.

The CDR3 protein is CASFWTGEKLFF. In DNA form, the CDR3 reads TGTGCCAGCTTCTGGACGGGAGAAAAACTGTTTTTT. The chain joins TRBV2 to TRBJ1-4; D is unresolved. In germline, CDR1 is SNHLY, CDR2 FYNNEI. The CDR3 has 12 amino acids. The V and J ends lost 8 bases and 8 bases respectively, with 12 bases between them.

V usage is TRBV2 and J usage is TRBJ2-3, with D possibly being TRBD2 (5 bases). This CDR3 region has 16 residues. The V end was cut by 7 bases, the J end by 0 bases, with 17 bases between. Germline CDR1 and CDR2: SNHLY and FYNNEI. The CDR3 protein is CASKSRAVASTDTQYF. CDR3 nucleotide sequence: TGTGCCAGCAAATCGAGGGCTGTCGCTAGCACAGATACGCAGTATTTT.

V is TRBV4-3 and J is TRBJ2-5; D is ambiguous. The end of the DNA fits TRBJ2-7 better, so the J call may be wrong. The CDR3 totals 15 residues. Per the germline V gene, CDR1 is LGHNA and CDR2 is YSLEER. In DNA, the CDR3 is TGCGCCAGCAGCCAAGATCGGTCGGCAGGCTACGAGCAGTACTTC. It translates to CASSQDRSAGYEQYF.

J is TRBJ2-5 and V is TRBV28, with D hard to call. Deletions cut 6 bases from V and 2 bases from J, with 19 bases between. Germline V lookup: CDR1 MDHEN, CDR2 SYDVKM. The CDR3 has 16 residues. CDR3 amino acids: CASSPAGSRVQETQYF. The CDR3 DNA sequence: TGTGCCAGCAGCCCGGCTGGTTCTAGAGTACAAGAGACCCAGTACTTC.

CDR3 DNA: TGTGCCAGCAGCTTCAATGGCAGGGTCGCAGATACGCAGTATTTT. It translates to CASSFNGRVADTQYF. The rearrangement uses TRBV5-8 and TRBJ2-3; a possible D gene is TRBD1 (5 bases). CDR1 and CDR2 (germline): SGHTS, YDEGEE. CDR3 length: 15 residues. The V and J ends lost 2 bases and 4 bases respectively, with 14 bases between them.

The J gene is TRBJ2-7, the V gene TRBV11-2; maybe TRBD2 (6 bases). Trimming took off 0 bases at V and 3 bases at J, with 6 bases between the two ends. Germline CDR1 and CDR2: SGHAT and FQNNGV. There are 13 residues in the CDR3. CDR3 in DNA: TGTGCCAGCAGCTTAGAGGGAGGCTACGAGCAGTACTTC. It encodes CASSLEGGYEQYF.

In DNA form, the CDR3 reads TGTGCCAGCAGTGAAGCGATTGAGACTAGCGGGGTTAGCACAGATACGCAGTATTTT. Translating gives CASSEAIETSGVSTDTQYF. The chain combines TRBV2 with TRBJ2-3; TRBD2 agrees at 11 bases. Germline trimming cut 0 bases from V and 0 bases from J; bases unmatched to any gene: 8. The CDR3 totals 19 residues. Germline assignment: CDR1 SNHLY and CDR2 FYNNEI.

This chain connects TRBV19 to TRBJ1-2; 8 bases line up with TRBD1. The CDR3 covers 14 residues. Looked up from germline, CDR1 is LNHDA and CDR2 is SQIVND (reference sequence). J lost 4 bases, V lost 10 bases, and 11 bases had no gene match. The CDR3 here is CATLPQGAGYGYTF. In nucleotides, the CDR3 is TGTGCCACCCTACCGCAGGGGGCTGGCTATGGCTACACCTTC.

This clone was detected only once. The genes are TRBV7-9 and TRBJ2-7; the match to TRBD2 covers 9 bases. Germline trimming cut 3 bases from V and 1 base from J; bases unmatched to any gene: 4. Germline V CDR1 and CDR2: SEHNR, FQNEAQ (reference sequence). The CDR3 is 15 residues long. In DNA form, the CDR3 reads TGTGCCAGCAGCTTTGGGCTAGCGGGATCCTACGAGCAGTACTTC. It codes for CASSFGLAGSYEQYF.

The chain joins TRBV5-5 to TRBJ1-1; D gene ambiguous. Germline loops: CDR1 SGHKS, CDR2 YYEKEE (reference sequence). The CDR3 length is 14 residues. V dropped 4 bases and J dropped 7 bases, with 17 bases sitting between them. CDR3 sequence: CASSPREGGSEAFF. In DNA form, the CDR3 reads TGTGCCAGCAGCCCCAGAGAGGGCGGGAGTGAAGCTTTCTTT.

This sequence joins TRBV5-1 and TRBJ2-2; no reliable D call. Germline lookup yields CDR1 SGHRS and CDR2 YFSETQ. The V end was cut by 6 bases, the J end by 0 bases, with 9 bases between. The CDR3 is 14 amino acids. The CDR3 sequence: CASTETANTGELFF. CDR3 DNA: TGCGCCAGCACTGAAACAGCGAACACCGGGGAGCTGTTTTTT.

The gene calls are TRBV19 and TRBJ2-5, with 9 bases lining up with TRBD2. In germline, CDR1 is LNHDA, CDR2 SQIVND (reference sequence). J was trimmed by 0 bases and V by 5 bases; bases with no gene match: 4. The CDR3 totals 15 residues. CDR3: CASSPSGVYQETQYF. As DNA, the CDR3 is TGTGCCAGTAGTCCTAGCGGGGTCTACCAAGAGACCCAGTACTTC. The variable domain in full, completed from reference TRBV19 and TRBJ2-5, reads DGGITQSPKYLFRKEGQNVTLSCEQNLNHDAMYWYRQDPGQGLRLIYYSQIVNDFQKGDIAEGYSVSREKKESFPLTVTSAQKNPTAFYLCASSPSGVYQETQYFGPGTRLLVL.

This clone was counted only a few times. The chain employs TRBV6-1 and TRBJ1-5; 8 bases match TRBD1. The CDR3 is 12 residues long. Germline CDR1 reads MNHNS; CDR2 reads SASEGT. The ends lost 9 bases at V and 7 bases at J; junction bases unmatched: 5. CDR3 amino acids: CASGQGGQPQHF. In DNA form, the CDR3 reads TGTGCCAGTGGACAGGGAGGCCAGCCCCAGCATTTT.

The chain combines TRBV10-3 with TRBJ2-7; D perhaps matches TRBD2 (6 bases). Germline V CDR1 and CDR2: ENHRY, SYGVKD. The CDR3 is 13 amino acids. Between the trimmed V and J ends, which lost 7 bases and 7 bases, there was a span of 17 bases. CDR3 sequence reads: CAITPGEAPEQYF. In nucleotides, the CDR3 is TGTGCCATCACTCCGGGGGAGGCCCCAGAGCAGTACTTC.

CDR3: CASRAGTGGYGYTF. CDR3 bases: TGTGCCAGCAGAGCCGGGACAGGGGGCTATGGCTACACCTTC. The chain uses TRBV9 and TRBJ1-2, with 11 bases that match TRBD1. Germline lookup yields CDR1 SGDLS and CDR2 YYNGEE. V gave up 5 bases and J gave up 4 bases; unmatched junction bases: 4. The CDR3 is 14 residues long.

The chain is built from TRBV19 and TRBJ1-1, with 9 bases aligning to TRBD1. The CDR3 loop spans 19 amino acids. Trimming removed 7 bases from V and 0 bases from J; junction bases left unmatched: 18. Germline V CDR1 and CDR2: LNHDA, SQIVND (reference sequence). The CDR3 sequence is CASTPRDRAPLFMNTEAFF. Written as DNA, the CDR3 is TGTGCCAGTACCCCGAGGGACAGGGCCCCTTTATTTATGAACACTGAAGCTTTCTTT.

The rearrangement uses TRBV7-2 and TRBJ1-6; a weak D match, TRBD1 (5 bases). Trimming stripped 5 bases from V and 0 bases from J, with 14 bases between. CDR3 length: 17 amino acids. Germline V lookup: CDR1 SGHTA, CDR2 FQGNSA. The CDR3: CASSRGQVLSYNSPLHF. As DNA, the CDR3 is TGTGCCAGCAGCCGAGGACAAGTCCTCTCCTATAATTCACCCCTCCACTTT.

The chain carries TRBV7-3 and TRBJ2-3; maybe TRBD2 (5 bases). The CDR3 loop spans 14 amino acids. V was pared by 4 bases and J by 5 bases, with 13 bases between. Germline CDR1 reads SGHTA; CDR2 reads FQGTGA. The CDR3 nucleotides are TGTGCCAGCAGCTCTCGGGGAATTGAAGATACGCAGTATTTT. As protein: CASSSRGIEDTQYF.

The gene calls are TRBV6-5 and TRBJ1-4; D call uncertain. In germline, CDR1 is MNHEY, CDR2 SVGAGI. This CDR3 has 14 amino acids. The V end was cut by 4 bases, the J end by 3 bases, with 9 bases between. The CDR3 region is CASSSRVANEKLFF. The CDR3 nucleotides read TGTGCCAGCAGTTCGAGGGTAGCTAATGAAAAACTGTTTTTT.

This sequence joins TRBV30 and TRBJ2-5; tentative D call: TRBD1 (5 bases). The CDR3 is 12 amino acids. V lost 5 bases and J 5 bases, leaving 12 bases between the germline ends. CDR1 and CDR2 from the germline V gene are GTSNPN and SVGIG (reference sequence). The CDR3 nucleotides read TGTGCCTGGGCTCAGGGTGCGGAGACCCAGTACTTC. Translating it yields CAWAQGAETQYF.

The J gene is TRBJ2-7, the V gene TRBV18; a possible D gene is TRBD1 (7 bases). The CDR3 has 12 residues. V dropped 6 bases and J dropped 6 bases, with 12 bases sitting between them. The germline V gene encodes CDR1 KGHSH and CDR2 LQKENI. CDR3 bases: TGTGCCAGCTCTCCAGGGGGAGGCGAGCAGTACTTC. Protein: CASSPGGGEQYF.

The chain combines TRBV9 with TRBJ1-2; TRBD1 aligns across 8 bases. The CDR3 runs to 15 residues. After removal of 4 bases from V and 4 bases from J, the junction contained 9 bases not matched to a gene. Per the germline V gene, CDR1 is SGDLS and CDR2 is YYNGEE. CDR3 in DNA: TGTGCCAGCAGCCCAACCGCAGGGGGCGTCTATGGCTACACCTTC. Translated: CASSPTAGGVYGYTF.

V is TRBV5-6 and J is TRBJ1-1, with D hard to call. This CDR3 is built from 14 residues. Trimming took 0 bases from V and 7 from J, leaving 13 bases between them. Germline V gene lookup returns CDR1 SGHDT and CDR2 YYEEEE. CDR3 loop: CASSLVAGSGEAFF. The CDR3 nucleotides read TGTGCCAGCAGCTTGGTCGCGGGTTCTGGTGAAGCTTTCTTT.

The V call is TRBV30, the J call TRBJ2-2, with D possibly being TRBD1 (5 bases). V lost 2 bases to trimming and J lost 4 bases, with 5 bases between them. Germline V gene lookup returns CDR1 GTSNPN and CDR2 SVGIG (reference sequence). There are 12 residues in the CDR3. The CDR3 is CAWSTGTGELFF. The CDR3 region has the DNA TGTGCCTGGAGTACAGGCACCGGGGAGCTGTTTTTT.

CDR3 loop: CASSQSGQSTDTQYF. CDR3 DNA: TGCGCCAGCAGCCAAAGTGGACAGTCCACAGATACGCAGTATTTT. The chain has TRBV4-1 and TRBJ2-3; maybe TRBD1 (6 bases). V lost 2 bases, J lost 2 bases, and 11 bases lay in between. Per germline, CDR1 MGHRA and CDR2 YSYEKL. The length of the CDR3 is 15 residues.